A single sample is the source of the 12 T cell receptor beta chains below, sequenced in a study of T-cell reconstitution after alpha-beta-depleted transplantation in children. Using unique molecular identifiers, the investigators prepared the TCRbeta library. One entry per CDR3 protein, called by TCRdb with MiXCR from the PCR reads. Of fewer than 550,000 distinct CDR3 sequences listed, around 15% are singletons. The starting material was PBMCs, mostly from graft donor cells, obtained 360 days after TCRalphabeta/CD19-depleted stem cell transplant. Receptor source: a boy under two years old who had a stem cell transplant for Wiskott-Aldrich syndrome, so the T cells may come from the graft donor.

The chain has TRBV25-1 and TRBJ2-5; a possible D gene is TRBD2 (5 bases). The V end lost 5 bases, the J end lost 4 bases, and 17 bases lay between the germline ends. Germline CDR1 reads MGHDK; CDR2 reads SYGVNS. CDR3 length: 15 residues. CDR3 amino acids: CASSRMGTGIETQYF. The CDR3 DNA is TGTGCCAGCAGTAGGATGGGAACGGGAATAGAGACCCAGTACTTC.

The CDR3 DNA reads as TGTGCCAGCAGCTTAGTGCGTCACTACGAGCAGTACTTC. Translated, it gives CASSLVRHYEQYF. The chain carries TRBV7-2 and TRBJ2-7; D gene ambiguous. The CDR3 is 13 residues long. Trimming left V 1 base short and J 3 bases short, with 7 bases between. Germline values: CDR1 SGHTA, CDR2 FQGNSA. Supplemented by reference TRBV7-2 and TRBJ2-7, the full variable domain reads GAGVSQSPSNKVTEKGKDVELRCDPISGHTALYWYRQSLGQGLEFLIYFQGNSAPDKSGLPSDRFSAERTGGSVSTLTIQRTQQEDSAVYLCASSLVRHYEQYFGPGTRLTVT.

This clonotype was observed a handful of times. The chain couples TRBV3-1 to TRBJ2-7; TRBD2 matches at 8 bases. V shed 3 bases, J shed 4 bases, and the junction held 5 bases outside the gene matches. The length of the CDR3 is 14 residues. CDR1 is LGHDT, CDR2 YNNKEL, per germline (reference sequence). The CDR3 coding sequence is TGTGCCAGCAGCCACGGCGGGAGGTTATACGAGCAGTACTTC. Translated, it gives CASSHGGRLYEQYF.

This clonotype was counted ten times or more. The chain carries TRBV10-1 and TRBJ2-1, with TRBD2 as a possible D gene (6 bases). CDR1 is WNHNN, CDR2 SYGVQD, per germline (reference sequence). V lost 5 bases to trimming and J lost 6 bases, with 17 bases between them. The CDR3 sequence is 15 residues long. In DNA form, the CDR3 reads TGCGCCAGCAGTCTTCCCGGGACTTCTTCCAATGAGCAGTTCTTC. As protein: CASSLPGTSSNEQFF.

This clonotype was detected a few times. The chain recombines TRBV2 with TRBJ2-3; 8 nucleotides match TRBD2. The CDR3 consists of 16 residues. Germline V CDR1 and CDR2: SNHLY, FYNNEI. The V gene end was trimmed by 3 bases and the J gene end by 4 bases; junction bases not matched to a gene: 9. The CDR3 is CASSEGGGGRPDTQYF. CDR3 nucleotide sequence: TGTGCCAGCAGTGAGGGGGGCGGCGGGAGGCCAGATACGCAGTATTTT.

The chain uses TRBV7-9 and TRBJ2-3; D is undetermined. The CDR3 runs to 17 residues. CDR1 SEHNR and CDR2 FQNEAQ come from the germline V gene (reference sequence). Trimming removed 5 bases at V and 0 bases at J, with 18 bases between. Written as DNA, the CDR3 is TGTGCCAGCAGCCTTTTGAAAGGGTCCCCTAGCACAGATACGCAGTATTTT. Protein: CASSLLKGSPSTDTQYF.

The chain carries TRBV4-3 and TRBJ2-1; the match to TRBD1 covers 9 bases. CDR1 and CDR2 from the germline V gene are LGHNA and YSLEER. The length of the CDR3 is 18 residues. Unmatched junction bases numbered 17, after V lost 4 bases and J lost 7 bases. CDR3: CASSRPPPGQGYANEQFF. DNA for the CDR3: TGCGCCAGCAGCCGACCGCCTCCGGGACAGGGTTACGCAAATGAGCAGTTCTTC.

In its sample, this clonotype was seen a few times. The genes are TRBV11-2 and TRBJ1-6, with D unresolved. Germline lookup yields CDR1 SGHAT and CDR2 FQNNGV. Trimming removed 0 bases at V and 5 bases at J, with 2 bases between. The CDR3 contains 13 residues. DNA for the CDR3: TGTGCCAGCAGCTTAGAGGATAATTCACCCCTCCACTTT. Amino acid sequence: CASSLEDNSPLHF.

This clonotype turned up a few times. The V and J genes are TRBV20-1 and TRBJ1-2; the match to TRBD1 covers 9 bases. CDR1 DFQATT and CDR2 SNEGSKA come from the germline V gene (reference sequence). The CDR3 totals 14 residues. Trimming removed 5 bases from V and 6 bases from J; junction bases left unmatched: 10. As DNA, the CDR3 is TGCAGTGCTGGAAGGGACAGGGCGTGGGATGGCTACACCTTC. Encoded protein: CSAGRDRAWDGYTF.

CDR3 amino acids: CASHSVLRGTGELFF. CDR3 DNA: TGCGCCAGCCATAGCGTCCTCAGGGGGACCGGGGAGCTGTTTTTT. The chain carries TRBV5-1 and TRBJ2-2; 7 bases agree with TRBD1. The CDR3 runs to 15 residues. J gave up 5 bases and V 7 bases, and 11 bases lay outside the gene matches. Germline V gives CDR1 SGHRS, CDR2 YFSETQ.

This clonotype has more than one count but fewer than ten. J is TRBJ2-1 and V is TRBV11-3; 9 positions match TRBD2. Germline V gene data show CDR1 as SGHNT and CDR2 as YENEEA. CDR3 length: 17 residues. J lost 8 bases, V lost 2 bases, and 13 bases had no gene match. The CDR3 reads CASSLNPPSAGGDEQFF. The CDR3, as DNA: TGTGCCAGCAGCTTAAACCCCCCATCTGCGGGAGGGGATGAGCAGTTCTTC.

The genes are TRBV24-1 and TRBJ2-3; D gene uncertain. Germline CDR1 is KGHDR and CDR2 is SFDVKD. The CDR3 length is 14 residues. Trimming shortened V by 6 bases and J by 2 bases, and 11 bases separated the two germline ends. The CDR3 nucleotides are TGTGCCACCAGTAGCGTCCACCCCACAGATACGCAGTATTTT. It encodes CATSSVHPTDTQYF.